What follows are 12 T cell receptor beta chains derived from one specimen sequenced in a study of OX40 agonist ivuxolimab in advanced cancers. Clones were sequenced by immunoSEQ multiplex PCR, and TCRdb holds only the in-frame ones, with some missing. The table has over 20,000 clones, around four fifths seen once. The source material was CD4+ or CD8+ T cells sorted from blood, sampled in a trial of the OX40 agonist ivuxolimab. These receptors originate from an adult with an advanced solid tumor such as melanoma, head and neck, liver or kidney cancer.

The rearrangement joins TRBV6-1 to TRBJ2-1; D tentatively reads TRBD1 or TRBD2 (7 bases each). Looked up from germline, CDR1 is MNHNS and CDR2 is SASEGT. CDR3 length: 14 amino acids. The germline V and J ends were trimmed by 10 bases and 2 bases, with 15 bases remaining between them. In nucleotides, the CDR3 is TGTGCCACTGCGCAGGGGGGGACCTACAATGAGCAGTTCTTC. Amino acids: CATAQGGTYNEQFF.

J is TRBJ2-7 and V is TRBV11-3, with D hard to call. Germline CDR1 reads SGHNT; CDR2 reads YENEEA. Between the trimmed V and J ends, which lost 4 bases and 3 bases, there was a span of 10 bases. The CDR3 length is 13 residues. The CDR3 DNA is TGTGCCAGCAGCTCCCTAGGAGTCTACGAGCAGTACTTC. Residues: CASSSLGVYEQYF.

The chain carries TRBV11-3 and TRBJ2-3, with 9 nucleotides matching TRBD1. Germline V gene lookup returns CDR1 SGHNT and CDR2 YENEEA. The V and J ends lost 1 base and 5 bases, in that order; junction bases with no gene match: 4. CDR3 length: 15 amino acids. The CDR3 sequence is CASSLVGTGKDTQYF. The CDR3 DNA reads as TGTGCCAGCAGCTTAGTCGGGACAGGGAAAGATACGCAGTATTTT.

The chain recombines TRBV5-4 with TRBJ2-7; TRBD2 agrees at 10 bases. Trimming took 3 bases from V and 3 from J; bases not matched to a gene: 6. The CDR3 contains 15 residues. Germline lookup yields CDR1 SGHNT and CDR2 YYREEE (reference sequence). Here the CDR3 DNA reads TGTGCCAGCAGCTCCCCCCTAGCGGGAGACTACGAGCAGTACTTC. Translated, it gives CASSSPLAGDYEQYF. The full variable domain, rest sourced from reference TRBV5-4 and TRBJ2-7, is ETGVTQSPTHLIKTRGQQVTLRCSSQSGHNTVSWYQQALGQGPQFIFQYYREEENGRGNFPPRFSGLQFPNYSSELNVNALELDDSALYLCASSSPLAGDYEQYFGPGTRLTVT.

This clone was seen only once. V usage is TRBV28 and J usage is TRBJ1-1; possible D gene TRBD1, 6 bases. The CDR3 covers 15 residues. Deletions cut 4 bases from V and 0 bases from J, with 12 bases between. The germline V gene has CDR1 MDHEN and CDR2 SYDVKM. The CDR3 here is CASSSWTDLNTEAFF. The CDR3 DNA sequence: TGTGCCAGCAGTTCCTGGACAGACTTGAACACTGAAGCTTTCTTT.

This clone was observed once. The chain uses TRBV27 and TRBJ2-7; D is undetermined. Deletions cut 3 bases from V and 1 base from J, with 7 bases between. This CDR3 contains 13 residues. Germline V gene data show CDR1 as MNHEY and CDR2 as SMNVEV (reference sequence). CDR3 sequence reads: CASSLSRSYEQYF. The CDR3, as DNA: TGTGCCAGCAGTTTGTCCCGGTCCTACGAGCAGTACTTC.

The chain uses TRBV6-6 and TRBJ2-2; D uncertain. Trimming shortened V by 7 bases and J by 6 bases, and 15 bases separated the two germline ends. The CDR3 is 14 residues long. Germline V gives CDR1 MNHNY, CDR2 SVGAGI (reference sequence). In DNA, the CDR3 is TGTGCCAGCAATCGGCTCCAAAGCCCCGGGGAGCTGTTTTTT. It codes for CASNRLQSPGELFF.

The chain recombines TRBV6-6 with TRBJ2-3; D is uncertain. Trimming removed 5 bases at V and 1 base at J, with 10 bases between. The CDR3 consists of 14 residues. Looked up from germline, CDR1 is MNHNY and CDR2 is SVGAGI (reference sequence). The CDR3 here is CASSQVSGTDTQYF. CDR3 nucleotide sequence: TGTGCCAGCAGTCAAGTCTCGGGCACAGATACGCAGTATTTT.

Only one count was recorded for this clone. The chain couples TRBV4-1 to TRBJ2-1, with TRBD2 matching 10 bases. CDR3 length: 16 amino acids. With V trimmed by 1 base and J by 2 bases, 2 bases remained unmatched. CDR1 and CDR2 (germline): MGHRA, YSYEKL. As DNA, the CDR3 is TGCGCCAGCAGCCAAGGACTAGCGGGCGCCTACAATGAGCAGTTCTTC. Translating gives CASSQGLAGAYNEQFF.

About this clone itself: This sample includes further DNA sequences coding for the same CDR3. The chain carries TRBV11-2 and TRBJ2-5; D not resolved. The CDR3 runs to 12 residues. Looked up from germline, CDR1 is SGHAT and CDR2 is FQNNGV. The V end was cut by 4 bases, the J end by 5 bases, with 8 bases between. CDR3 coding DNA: TGTGCCAGCAGCTCACATGAGGAGACCCAGTACTTC. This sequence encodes CASSSHEETQYF.

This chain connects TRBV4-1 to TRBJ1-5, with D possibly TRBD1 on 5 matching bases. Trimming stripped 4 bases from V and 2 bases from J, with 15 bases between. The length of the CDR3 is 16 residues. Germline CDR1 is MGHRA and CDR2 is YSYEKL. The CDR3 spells CASSRTWQGGNQPQHF. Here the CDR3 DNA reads TGCGCCAGCAGCCGCACGTGGCAGGGAGGCAATCAGCCCCAGCATTTT.

The CDR3 nucleotides read TGTGCCAGCAGCTTAGGCGGGACAAACCCCACAGATACGCAGTATTTT. Protein product: CASSLGGTNPTDTQYF. The chain recombines TRBV13 with TRBJ2-3; TRBD1 is a possible D gene (6 bases). The germline V and J ends were trimmed by 0 bases and 2 bases, with 12 bases remaining between them. This CDR3 spans 16 amino acids. Germline lookup yields CDR1 PRHDT and CDR2 FYEKMQ (reference sequence).